The 24 T cell receptor beta chains below were found in one sample sequenced in a study of cytomegalovirus exposure and HLA in healthy donors. Amplification used 60 Vbeta primers and 13 Jbeta primers. The protocol was immunoSEQ multiplex PCR, while the TCRdb copy is restricted to in-frame clones and leaves out a portion. This repertoire comprises over 150,000 clones; its ten largest clones make up roughly 0.74%. The sequenced sample was PBMCs. The receptors originated from a boy aged 5-17 years in good health and CMV-seronegative.

The genes are TRBV7-2 and TRBJ2-2; D gene uncertain. The CDR3 length is 13 residues. Germline CDR1 SGHTA, CDR2 FQGNSA. Trimming shortened V by 5 bases and J by 4 bases, and 8 bases separated the two germline ends. The CDR3: CASSRRRTGELFF. The CDR3 bases are TGTGCCAGCAGCAGGCGGCGCACCGGGGAGCTGTTTTTT.

This sequence joins TRBV14 and TRBJ1-2; TRBD1 is a possible D gene (6 bases). V was pared by 3 bases and J by 11 bases, with 13 bases between. The CDR3 has 12 residues. CDR1 SGHDN and CDR2 FVKESK come from the germline V gene. The chain's CDR3 is CASSQGHEMYTF. Here the CDR3 DNA reads TGTGCCAGCAGCCAGGGACACGAGATGTACACCTTC.

Concerning this clone itself: One end of the junction is discordant with germline, which a read error may explain. CDR3 nucleotide sequence: TGTGCTAGCAGCTTAGCCACAGGTCGTTCGGACGAGCAGTACTTC. Protein product: CASSLATGRSDEQYF. The V gene is TRBV7-7, the J gene TRBJ2-7; perhaps TRBD1 as D (5 bases). Germline V CDR1 and CDR2: SSHAT, FNYEAQ (reference sequence). The CDR3 totals 15 residues. The whole variable domain, remainder taken from reference TRBV7-7 and TRBJ2-7, is GAGVSQSPRYKVTKRGQDVTLRCDPISSHATLYWYQQALGQGPEFLTYFNYEAQPDKSGLPSDRFSAERPEGSISTLTIQRTEQRDSAMYRCASSLATGRSDEQYFGPGTRLTVT.

The J gene is TRBJ2-5, the V gene TRBV5-6; TRBD1 is a possible D gene (6 bases). V was shortened by 5 bases and J by 5 bases, with 13 bases between the two germline ends. This CDR3 contains 13 residues. Germline CDR1 is SGHDT and CDR2 is YYEEEE. The chain's CDR3 is CASRLGTMETQYF. The CDR3, as DNA: TGTGCCAGCAGACTCGGGACAATGGAGACCCAGTACTTC.

The V and J genes are TRBV5-1 and TRBJ2-5; D might be TRBD1 (6 bases). From germline, CDR1 is SGHRS and CDR2 YFSETQ. The CDR3 covers 14 residues. V was clipped by 4 bases and J by 1 base, with 11 bases between them. Written as DNA, the CDR3 is TGCGCCAGCAGCCTGGTGGGGGCCCAAGAGACCCAGTACTTC. Its protein is CASSLVGAQETQYF.

The rearrangement uses TRBV6-6 and TRBJ1-2, with a possible D match to TRBD1 (5 bases). V was clipped by 5 bases and J by 8 bases, with 18 bases between them. This CDR3 region has 14 residues. Germline CDR1 is MNHNY and CDR2 is SVGAGI (reference sequence). The chain's CDR3 is CASSPGREEEGYTF. CDR3 coding DNA: TGTGCCAGCAGTCCTGGCAGGGAGGAGGAAGGCTACACCTTC.

The chain employs TRBV4-1 and TRBJ1-1; D might be TRBD1 (5 bases). V was shortened by 0 bases and J by 6 bases, with 20 bases between the two germline ends. This CDR3 has 17 amino acids. CDR1 is MGHRA, CDR2 YSYEKL, per germline. CDR3 in amino acids: CASSQDPTSAWGAEAFF. DNA of the CDR3: TGCGCCAGCAGCCAAGACCCCACCTCAGCTTGGGGCGCTGAAGCTTTCTTT.

The chain couples TRBV9 to TRBJ1-6, with TRBD1 as a possible D gene (6 bases). The CDR3 spans 14 residues. The germline CDR1 and CDR2 sequences are SGDLS and YYNGEE. The V end was cut by 5 bases, the J end by 10 bases, with 16 bases between. The CDR3 nucleotides are TGTGCCAGCAGTCCGGAACAGGGTAGGTCACCCCTCCACTTT. This sequence encodes CASSPEQGRSPLHF.

CDR3 sequence (DNA): TGTGCCAGCAGCCAGGCGGGGGGGCCTTTCTATACGCAGTATTTT. Encoded protein: CASSQAGGPFYTQYF. V usage is TRBV14 and J usage is TRBJ2-3, with TRBD2 matching over 9 bases. The CDR3 is 15 residues long. CDR1 is SGHDN and CDR2 is FVKESK in the germline V gene. J was trimmed by 7 bases and V by 3 bases; bases with no gene match: 8.

The chain carries TRBV7-2 and TRBJ2-7; 11 bases match TRBD1. The length of the CDR3 is 15 residues. Germline assignment: CDR1 SGHTA and CDR2 FQGNSA. The junction had 7 bases not matched to a gene; V was cut back by 5 bases and J by 4 bases. In nucleotides, the CDR3 is TGTGCCAGCAGCCGAACTCGGGACAGGGGGTACGAGCAGTACTTC. Protein sequence: CASSRTRDRGYEQYF. Combining the CDR3 with reference TRBV7-2 and TRBJ2-7 gives the whole variable domain GAGVSQSPSNKVTEKGKDVELRCDPISGHTALYWYRQSLGQGLEFLIYFQGNSAPDKSGLPSDRFSAERTGGSVSTLTIQRTQQEDSAVYLCASSRTRDRGYEQYFGPGTRLTVT.

This chain joins TRBV29-1 and TRBJ2-5; D may be TRBD1 (6 bases). The germline V gene has CDR1 SQVTM and CDR2 ANQGSEA. This CDR3 is 15 amino acids long. V was trimmed by 6 bases and J by 3 bases, leaving 20 bases between them. The CDR3 protein is CSVPKRGTYEETQYF. CDR3 sequence (DNA): TGCAGCGTACCGAAAAGGGGGACATACGAAGAGACCCAGTACTTC.

V gene TRBV25-1 combines with J gene TRBJ1-2, with D maybe TRBD1 (6 bases). The germline CDR1 and CDR2 sequences are MGHDK and SYGVNS. There are 13 residues in the CDR3. Trimming cost V 2 bases and J 4 bases, with 8 bases left between them. CDR3 sequence reads: CASSEGQFYGYTF. The CDR3 coding sequence is TGTGCCAGCAGTGAAGGACAGTTCTATGGCTACACCTTC.

The rearrangement links TRBV19 to TRBJ1-3; 8 nucleotides line up with TRBD1. Germline V gives CDR1 LNHDA, CDR2 SQIVND (reference sequence). This CDR3 is 15 amino acids long. After removal of 4 bases from V and 2 bases from J, the junction contained 4 bases not matched to a gene. The CDR3 here is CASSRQGNPGNTIYF. The CDR3 DNA follows: TGTGCCAGTAGTAGACAGGGGAACCCTGGAAACACCATATATTTT.

This sequence joins TRBV11-2 and TRBJ2-5, with a possible D match to TRBD2 (5 bases). The DNA end lines up better with TRBJ2-7; the J call may be wrong. CDR1 SGHAT and CDR2 FQNNGV come from the germline V gene. This CDR3 region has 13 residues. The chain's CDR3 is CASSPGSHYEQYF. The DNA for the CDR3 is TGTGCCAGCAGCCCGGGATCGCACTACGAGCAGTACTTC.

The chain links TRBV6-6 to TRBJ1-1, with a weak D call TRBD1 (5 bases). Deletions cut 3 bases from V and 7 bases from J, with 18 bases between. In germline, CDR1 is MNHNY, CDR2 SVGAGI (reference sequence). The CDR3 covers 15 residues. In DNA, the CDR3 is TGTGCCAGCAGTTATCGGCGACAGTCCGATCATGAAGCTTTCTTT. Protein product: CASSYRRQSDHEAFF.

V and J are TRBV28 and TRBJ1-6; 8 bases map to TRBD1. With 5 bases clipped from V and 8 bases from J, the junction kept 8 bases outside the gene matches. From germline, CDR1 is MDHEN and CDR2 SYDVKM. The CDR3 consists of 15 residues. Here the CDR3 reads CASSDLTGDYSPLHF. CDR3 nucleotides: TGTGCCAGCAGTGACCTGACAGGGGATTATTCACCCCTCCACTTT. Together with reference TRBV28 and TRBJ1-6, the CDR3 gives the full variable domain: DVKVTQSSRYLVKRTGEKVFLECVQDMDHENMFWYRQDPGLGLRLIYFSYDVKMKEKGDIPEGYSVSREKKERFSLILESASTNQTSMYLCASSDLTGDYSPLHFGNGTRLTVT.

The V gene is TRBV7-2, the J gene TRBJ2-3, with D perhaps matching TRBD2 (5 bases). The V gene's germline CDR1 is SGHTA and CDR2 FQGNSA. Trimming removed 5 bases at V and 0 bases at J, with 18 bases between. This CDR3 contains 17 residues. CDR3 in amino acids: CASSQKGGGPSTDTQYF. Here the CDR3 DNA reads TGTGCCAGCAGCCAAAAAGGAGGTGGGCCGAGCACAGATACGCAGTATTTT.

The chain couples TRBV5-6 to TRBJ2-3; D is possibly TRBD2 (5 bases). Germline V lookup: CDR1 SGHDT, CDR2 YYEEEE. Trimming pared 4 bases from V and 5 bases from J, leaving 17 bases between. The length of the CDR3 is 15 residues. This CDR3 is CASSGALERKDTQYF. The CDR3 DNA reads TGTGCCAGCAGCGGTGCATTGGAGCGGAAAGATACGCAGTATTTT.

The chain is built from TRBV15 and TRBJ2-7, with D perhaps TRBD2 (5 bases). Looked up from germline, CDR1 is LNHNV and CDR2 is YYDKDF (reference sequence). This CDR3 has 13 residues. Trimming pared 8 bases from V and 1 base from J, leaving 12 bases between. The DNA for the CDR3 is TGTGCCACCCGGGGTCCACTTTCCTACGAGCAGTACTTC. This translates into CATRGPLSYEQYF.

The gene calls are TRBV12-5 and TRBJ2-1; the match to TRBD2 covers 7 bases. The length of the CDR3 is 15 residues. Losses at the gene ends were 4 bases for V and 4 bases for J; bases not matched to a gene: 7. The germline CDR1 and CDR2 sequences are LGHNT and FRNRAP. The CDR3 protein is CASGSQGTTYNEQFF. CDR3 DNA: TGTGCTAGTGGTTCCCAAGGGACTACATACAATGAGCAGTTCTTC.

The chain couples TRBV11-2 to TRBJ2-5, with D tentatively TRBD2 (5 bases). V lost 1 base, J lost 4 bases, and 10 bases lay in between. CDR1 and CDR2 (germline): SGHAT, FQNNGV. The CDR3 runs 14 residues. CDR3: CASSLGGLGETQYF. The CDR3 DNA follows: TGTGCCAGCAGCTTAGGAGGGTTGGGAGAGACCCAGTACTTC.

The rearrangement links TRBV19 to TRBJ1-6; D gene ambiguous. Deletions cut 7 bases from V and 0 bases from J, with 13 bases between. The CDR3 loop spans 16 amino acids. From germline, CDR1 is LNHDA and CDR2 SQIVND (reference sequence). CDR3 nucleotides: TGTGCCAGTAACGCCGGTCGTAGCTCCTATAATTCACCCCTCCACTTT. This codes for CASNAGRSSYNSPLHF.

The chain uses TRBV5-8 and TRBJ2-7, with D maybe TRBD2 (6 bases). The CDR3 consists of 16 residues. With 3 bases removed from V and 2 bases from J, the gap between germline ends came to 18 bases. The germline V gene has CDR1 SGHTS and CDR2 YDEGEE. This CDR3 is CASSWVGAGPPYEQYF. In DNA, the CDR3 is TGTGCCAGCAGCTGGGTGGGCGCGGGGCCACCCTACGAGCAGTACTTC.

The J gene is TRBJ2-7, the V gene TRBV5-4, with 7 nucleotides matching TRBD1. The junction had 2 bases not matched to a gene; V was cut back by 3 bases and J by 2 bases. Per germline, CDR1 SGHNT and CDR2 YYREEE (reference sequence). This CDR3 spans 13 amino acids. For the CDR3, the DNA is TGTGCCAGCAGCTGGCAGGGGGCCTACGAGCAGTACTTC. Translating gives CASSWQGAYEQYF.